These 13 T cell receptor beta chains came from one sample sequenced in a study of cytomegalovirus exposure and HLA in healthy donors. The PCR employed 60 Vbeta primers together with 13 Jbeta primers. Data came from immunoSEQ multiplex PCR; TCRdb stores just in-frame clones and leaves some out. The sample holds about 190,000 clones, around 87% seen once. Sample: PBMCs. These receptors were collected from a woman aged 18-29 years in good health and CMV-seronegative.

The J gene is TRBJ2-7, the V gene TRBV4-2; 11 positions agree with TRBD2. The CDR3 loop spans 16 amino acids. From germline, CDR1 is LGHNA and CDR2 YNFKEQ. The ends lost 3 bases at V and 7 bases at J; junction bases unmatched: 11. CDR3 coding DNA: TGTGCCAGCAGCCAGGGCCGTATAGCGGGAGGGGGGGAGCAGTACTTC. It is translated as CASSQGRIAGGGEQYF.

This chain links TRBV7-8 with TRBJ2-3; TRBD2 matches 11 bases. CDR1 and CDR2 (germline): SGHVS, FQNEAQ. The CDR3 loop spans 16 amino acids. J gave up 2 bases and V 4 bases, and 5 bases lay outside the gene matches. The CDR3 DNA sequence: TGTGCCAGCAGCTCTGGGACTAGCGGATACACAGATACGCAGTATTTT. Amino acid sequence: CASSSGTSGYTDTQYF.

The sample holds one count of this clone. V is TRBV4-1 and J is TRBJ2-5; the D gene is possibly TRBD2 (6 bases). The length of the CDR3 is 15 residues. Germline CDR1 is MGHRA and CDR2 is YSYEKL. Between the trimmed V and J ends, which lost 4 bases and 0 bases, there was a span of 12 bases. Here the CDR3 reads CASSPTGGDQETQYF. The CDR3, as DNA: TGCGCCAGCAGCCCGACGGGCGGGGACCAAGAGACCCAGTACTTC.

The gene calls are TRBV19 and TRBJ1-5; tentative D call: TRBD1 (5 bases). The CDR3 has 12 residues. Germline-derived CDR1 and CDR2 are LNHDA and SQIVND (reference sequence). The V gene lost 7 bases and the J gene lost 4 bases, with 8 bases spanning the gap. CDR3 region: CASKQENQPQHF. CDR3 DNA: TGTGCCAGTAAACAGGAAAATCAGCCCCAGCATTTT. Full variable domain (missing parts from reference TRBV19 and TRBJ1-5): DGGITQSPKYLFRKEGQNVTLSCEQNLNHDAMYWYRQDPGQGLRLIYYSQIVNDFQKGDIAEGYSVSREKKESFPLTVTSAQKNPTAFYLCASKQENQPQHFGDGTRLSIL.

The J gene is TRBJ1-2, the V gene TRBV6-1, with D perhaps matching TRBD1 (6 bases). Per germline, CDR1 MNHNS and CDR2 SASEGT. The CDR3 is 16 amino acids. V lost 2 bases and J lost 6, with 19 bases in between. The CDR3 spells CASSETGTVGRNGYTF. CDR3 DNA sequence: TGTGCCAGCAGTGAAACAGGGACGGTAGGGCGGAATGGCTACACCTTC.

V and J are TRBV5-1 and TRBJ1-2, with 8 bases aligning to TRBD1. The CDR3 covers 15 residues. The germline CDR1 and CDR2 sequences are SGHRS and YFSETQ. Germline trimming cut 2 bases from V and 4 bases from J; bases unmatched to any gene: 7. The CDR3 here is CASSFDRGSGYGYTF. The DNA of the CDR3 is TGCGCCAGCAGCTTCGACAGGGGAAGTGGCTATGGCTACACCTTC. The full variable domain, rest sourced from reference TRBV5-1 and TRBJ1-2, is KAGVTQTPRYLIKTRGQQVTLSCSPISGHRSVSWYQQTPGQGLQFLFEYFSETQRNKGNFPGRFSGRQFSNSRSEMNVSTLELGDSALYLCASSFDRGSGYGYTFGSGTRLTVV.

This chain links TRBV5-1 with TRBJ1-1; D unclear. CDR3 length: 13 amino acids. Germline V lookup: CDR1 SGHRS, CDR2 YFSETQ. V shed 0 bases and J shed 7 bases, with 10 bases lying between them. CDR3 sequence: CASSLDSWYEAFF. The CDR3 DNA is TGCGCCAGCAGCTTGGACAGTTGGTATGAAGCTTTCTTT. Complete variable domain (other parts from reference TRBV5-1 and TRBJ1-1): KAGVTQTPRYLIKTRGQQVTLSCSPISGHRSVSWYQQTPGQGLQFLFEYFSETQRNKGNFPGRFSGRQFSNSRSEMNVSTLELGDSALYLCASSLDSWYEAFFGQGTRLTVV.

The chain couples TRBV18 to TRBJ2-1; 8 bases align to TRBD1. CDR1 is KGHSH and CDR2 is LQKENI in the germline V gene. The CDR3 spans 14 residues. The V and J ends lost 5 bases and 9 bases, in that order; junction bases with no gene match: 9. CDR3 coding DNA: TGTGCCAGCTCAATGGACAGGGCGACGGGTGAGCAGTTCTTC. This gives the protein CASSMDRATGEQFF.

The chain couples TRBV7-9 to TRBJ1-2; D gene unclear. This CDR3 is 14 amino acids long. Trimming took off 5 bases at V and 6 bases at J, with 16 bases between the two ends. CDR1 and CDR2 (germline): SEHNR, FQNEAQ (reference sequence). CDR3 residues: CASSPPGPRDGYTF. The CDR3 coding sequence is TGTGCCAGCAGCCCTCCTGGACCGAGGGATGGCTACACCTTC.

The genes are TRBV10-3 and TRBJ1-3; TRBD1 matches at 7 bases. The CDR3 consists of 14 residues. Germline V gene data show CDR1 as ENHRY and CDR2 as SYGVKD. The V and J ends lost 7 bases and 4 bases, in that order; junction bases with no gene match: 7. The CDR3 sequence: CAITTGVGGNTIYF. The CDR3 DNA reads as TGTGCCATCACCACAGGGGTAGGCGGAAACACCATATATTTT.

The chain uses TRBV27 and TRBJ1-4; 9 bases line up with TRBD1. Germline trimming cut 4 bases from V and 7 bases from J; bases unmatched to any gene: 4. CDR1 and CDR2 from the germline V gene are MNHEY and SMNVEV (reference sequence). The CDR3 is made up of 14 amino acids. The CDR3 DNA follows: TGTGCCAGCAGTTGGGGACAGGGTCTTGAAAAACTGTTTTTT. Protein product: CASSWGQGLEKLFF. Full variable domain (missing parts from reference TRBV27 and TRBJ1-4): EAQVTQNPRYLITVTGKKLTVTCSQNMNHEYMSWYRQDPGLGLRQIYYSMNVEVTDKGDVPEGYKVSRKEKRNFPLILESPSPNQTSLYFCASSWGQGLEKLFFGSGTQLSVL.

The chain links TRBV2 to TRBJ1-1; D possibly corresponds to TRBD1 (5 bases). CDR1 SNHLY and CDR2 FYNNEI come from the germline V gene. This CDR3 is built from 14 residues. Trimming took off 5 bases at V and 6 bases at J, with 16 bases between the two ends. The CDR3 DNA is TGTGCCAGCAGTCTTGATGGGGCCCCCTCTGAAGCTTTCTTT. It is translated as CASSLDGAPSEAFF.

This rearrangement joins TRBV5-4 to TRBJ2-1, with a weak D call TRBD1 (6 bases). This CDR3 region has 14 residues. In germline, CDR1 is SGHNT, CDR2 YYREEE (reference sequence). Trimming shortened V by 4 bases and J by 9 bases, and 17 bases separated the two germline ends. The CDR3 loop is CASSIGQQGTEQFF. The CDR3 region has the DNA TGTGCCAGCAGCATCGGTCAACAGGGTACTGAGCAGTTCTTC.